Sequencing of this T cell receptor beta chain was carried out in a study of blood T cell repertoires in COVID-19. Study context: T cells, B-cell-depleted T cells, or PBMCs provided the cDNA or gDNA that served as material.

TCRdb keeps only in-frame clones here, not all; method: immunoSEQ multiplex PCR. Of nearly 110,000 clones in the sample, roughly 84% were seen once. This TCR derives from a human donor in a cohort sampled during active COVID-19. Specimen: peripheral blood.

The CDR3 region has the DNA TGCGCCAGCAGCCAAGATTCGGGACTCCACTCTCCCCAGCATTTT. Its translation: CASSQDSGLHSPQHF. The rearrangement links TRBV4-3 to TRBJ1-5; TRBD1 is a possible D gene (5 bases). With 0 bases removed from V and 10 bases from J, the gap between germline ends came to 16 bases. CDR1 and CDR2 (germline): LGHNA, YSLEER. This CDR3 is built from 15 residues.